The next 23 T cell receptor beta chains were all read from a single sample in a study of blood T cell repertoires in COVID-19. Assay: immunoSEQ multiplex PCR; the TCRdb copy retains only in-frame clones and omits some. This sample yields about 260,000 clones, of which approximately 88% are seen a single time; roughly 10% belongs to the top ten. Material for sequencing was peripheral blood. The receptors originated from a woman in her 70s with COVID-19, enrolled during active disease.

Points on this clone: Other DNA sequences in the same sample also yield this CDR3. This rearrangement joins TRBV5-1 to TRBJ2-5, with 7 bases lining up with TRBD1. The germline CDR1 and CDR2 sequences are SGHRS and YFSETQ. V was clipped by 2 bases and J by 5 bases; unmatched bases: 3. This CDR3 has 13 amino acids. CDR3 sequence: CASSFPGGETQYF. The CDR3 DNA follows: TGCGCCAGCAGCTTTCCAGGGGGTGAGACCCAGTACTTC.

V gene TRBV14 combines with J gene TRBJ1-1; TRBD1 matches 7 bases. The CDR3 spans 16 residues. V trimming: 3 bases; J trimming: 4 bases; junction bases outside the gene matches: 11. Germline V CDR1 and CDR2: SGHDN, FVKESK. CDR3 coding DNA: TGTGCCAGCAGCCAGCAGCTCGACAGGGCGGCCACTGAAGCTTTCTTT. Translated, it gives CASSQQLDRAATEAFF.

V and J are TRBV30 and TRBJ1-5; the D gene is possibly TRBD1 (6 bases). Trimming stripped 1 base from V and 4 bases from J, with 14 bases between. CDR3 size: 15 residues. Germline-derived CDR1 and CDR2 are GTSNPN and SVGIG (reference sequence). CDR3 in amino acids: CAWSADGTKNQPQHF. CDR3 in DNA: TGTGCCTGGAGTGCGGACGGGACAAAGAATCAGCCCCAGCATTTT.

The V call is TRBV19, the J call TRBJ1-1; tentative D call: TRBD1 (6 bases). Germline V gives CDR1 LNHDA, CDR2 SQIVND (reference sequence). This CDR3 is 13 amino acids long. Trimming removed 7 bases at V and 4 bases at J, with 13 bases between. As DNA, the CDR3 is TGTGCCAGTAAGACAGGCCGGGTCACTGAAGCTTTCTTT. It translates to CASKTGRVTEAFF. Drawing the rest from reference TRBV19 and TRBJ1-1, the complete variable domain is DGGITQSPKYLFRKEGQNVTLSCEQNLNHDAMYWYRQDPGQGLRLIYYSQIVNDFQKGDIAEGYSVSREKKESFPLTVTSAQKNPTAFYLCASKTGRVTEAFFGQGTRLTVV.

Concerning this clone: An end of the junction differs from the germline gene, which may be a read error. The chain uses TRBV12-3 or TRBV12-4 and TRBJ2-2; D uncertain. The CDR3 has 12 residues. The CDR3 sequence is CASRLESGELFF. The DNA of the CDR3 is TGTGCCAGCAGATTAGAATCTGGGGAGCTGTTTTTT.

The chain uses TRBV14 and TRBJ1-1; no reliable D call. This CDR3 spans 16 amino acids. The germline CDR1 and CDR2 sequences are SGHDN and FVKESK. V dropped 0 bases and J dropped 4 bases, with 15 bases sitting between them. CDR3 nucleotides: TGTGCCAGCAGCCAAGAAACAGCATCGGGATCCACTGAAGCTTTCTTT. Its protein is CASSQETASGSTEAFF.

This chain uses TRBV9 with TRBJ1-6; TRBD1 matches at 7 bases. Germline CDR1 is SGDLS and CDR2 is YYNGEE. Germline trimming cut 2 bases from V and 7 bases from J; bases unmatched to any gene: 6. The CDR3 consists of 15 residues. The CDR3 DNA reads as TGTGCCAGCAGCGTTGGAGGGACAGAAAATTCACCCCTCCACTTT. This sequence encodes CASSVGGTENSPLHF.

A single count supports this clone. This chain links TRBV6-1 with TRBJ1-6; D unclear. Germline loops: CDR1 MNHNS, CDR2 SASEGT. V was cut by 2 bases and J by 2 bases, with 16 bases left in between. This CDR3 is built from 18 residues. The CDR3: CASSEFSPPLPYNSPLHF. In nucleotides, the CDR3 is TGTGCCAGCAGTGAATTTAGTCCGCCTTTGCCCTATAATTCACCCCTCCACTTT.

This clone has only a few counts. J is TRBJ1-5 and V is TRBV5-4, with no clear D. This CDR3 is built from 12 residues. Germline V lookup: CDR1 SGHNT, CDR2 YYREEE (reference sequence). The ends were cut back, 4 bases at V and 4 bases at J, with 6 bases in the middle. Written as DNA, the CDR3 is TGTGCCAGCAGCAAAGAGAATCAGCCCCAGCATTTT. As protein: CASSKENQPQHF.

The V call is TRBV27, the J call TRBJ1-2, with TRBD1 as a possible D gene (5 bases). CDR1 and CDR2 from the germline V gene are MNHEY and SMNVEV (reference sequence). The CDR3 contains 14 residues. Trimming removed 0 bases from V and 3 bases from J, with 8 bases in between. The CDR3 is CASSLSGGYYGYTF. CDR3 DNA: TGTGCCAGCAGTTTATCGGGGGGATACTATGGCTACACCTTC.

This rearrangement joins TRBV21-1 to TRBJ1-3; the table's D call, TRBD1, was not checked against the DNA. TRBV21-1 is classified as a pseudogene. The CDR3 length is 16 residues. CDR3 in amino acids: CASSKAAPGRGNTIYF. The CDR3 coding sequence is TGTGCCAGCAGCAAAGCGGCTCCAGGCCGAGGAAACACCATATATTTT.

This clone was seen a few times. This sequence joins TRBV28 and TRBJ1-6; D possibly corresponds to TRBD1 (5 bases). Germline CDR1 is MDHEN and CDR2 is SYDVKM. The V and J ends lost 6 bases and 10 bases respectively, with 13 bases between them. This CDR3 has 13 amino acids. The CDR3 is CASRGRVSSPLHF. CDR3 bases: TGTGCCAGCAGGGGCAGGGTGAGCTCACCCCTCCACTTT.

This CDR3 reads CASSLATMSGETQYF. CDR3 DNA: TGTGCCAGCAGCTTAGCCACTATGTCCGGGGAGACCCAGTACTTC. V is TRBV11-2 and J is TRBJ2-5, with D unclear. The V gene's germline CDR1 is SGHAT and CDR2 FQNNGV. The CDR3 spans 15 residues. Deletions cut 1 base from V and 5 bases from J, with 14 bases between.

The chain is built from TRBV5-1 and TRBJ2-5, with 11 bases aligning to TRBD2. In germline, CDR1 is SGHRS, CDR2 YFSETQ. CDR3 length: 15 residues. Trimming took 4 bases from V and 4 from J; bases not matched to a gene: 6. CDR3 region: CASSPGGTSGETQYF. In DNA, the CDR3 is TGCGCCAGCAGCCCTGGAGGGACTAGCGGAGAGACCCAGTACTTC.

The chain employs TRBV10-3 and TRBJ2-1; 9 bases agree with TRBD1. Germline values: CDR1 ENHRY, CDR2 SYGVKD. The CDR3 runs to 15 residues. Unmatched junction bases numbered 4, after V lost 5 bases and J lost 2 bases. CDR3 loop: CAISSDRGPYNEQFF. The CDR3 region has the DNA TGTGCCATCAGTTCGGACAGGGGCCCCTACAATGAGCAGTTCTTC.

This clone was detected many times. The rearrangement links TRBV7-2 to TRBJ1-1, with D unclear. CDR1 is SGHTA and CDR2 is FQGNSA in the germline V gene. V gave up 1 base and J gave up 8 bases, with 8 bases separating them. The CDR3 totals 12 residues. In nucleotides, the CDR3 is TGTGCCAGCAGCTTAGAATCGGAGGAAGCTTTCTTT. It yields the protein CASSLESEEAFF.

This clone was picked up one time. The CDR3 loop is CASSFNGAGPEETQYF. As DNA, the CDR3 is TGTGCCAGCAGCTTTAACGGTGCGGGACCTGAGGAGACCCAGTACTTC. The genes are TRBV11-3 and TRBJ2-5; TRBD2 might be the D (6 bases). Germline lookup yields CDR1 SGHNT and CDR2 YENEEA. V lost 3 bases to trimming and J lost 5 bases, with 19 bases between them. The CDR3 loop spans 16 amino acids. The full variable domain, completed using reference TRBV11-3 and TRBJ2-5, is EAGVVQSPRYKIIEKKQPVAFWCNPISGHNTLYWYLQNLGQGPELLIRYENEEAVDDSQLPKDRFSAERLKGVDSTLKIQPAELGDSAVYLCASSFNGAGPEETQYFGPGTRLLVL.

V usage is TRBV19 and J usage is TRBJ1-1, with D possibly TRBD1 on 6 matching bases. Trimming stripped 7 bases from V and 4 bases from J, with 16 bases between. CDR1 is LNHDA, CDR2 SQIVND, per germline (reference sequence). This CDR3 is 14 amino acids long. CDR3 sequence: CASTLTGKGTEAFF. The CDR3 DNA reads TGTGCCAGTACTCTTACAGGGAAGGGCACTGAAGCTTTCTTT.

The rearrangement joins TRBV7-8 to TRBJ1-6, with 7 bases matching TRBD1. The CDR3 is 15 amino acids. Germline lookup yields CDR1 SGHVS and CDR2 FQNEAQ. Germline trimming cut 5 bases from V and 7 bases from J; bases unmatched to any gene: 8. The CDR3 loop is CASSAWTGQNSPLHF. Written as DNA, the CDR3 is TGTGCCAGCAGCGCGTGGACAGGTCAGAATTCACCCCTCCACTTT.

The chain combines TRBV13 with TRBJ1-1; D gene uncertain. The CDR3 has 11 residues. CDR1 and CDR2 from the germline V gene are PRHDT and FYEKMQ (reference sequence). V shed 5 bases and J shed 7 bases, with 8 bases lying between them. CDR3 residues: CASSPRIEAFF. CDR3 bases: TGTGCCAGCAGCCCCCGTATTGAAGCTTTCTTT.

This clone was detected only once. This chain joins TRBV2 and TRBJ2-7; TRBD2 matches 11 bases. The CDR3 loop spans 13 amino acids. CDR1 is SNHLY, CDR2 FYNNEI, per germline. Trimming cost V 9 bases and J 5 bases; bases outside gene matches: 6. The CDR3 DNA reads as TGTGCCAGTACTAGCGGGAGAGAGGACGAGCAGTACTTC. Residues: CASTSGREDEQYF.

This clone came up once. This chain uses TRBV28 with TRBJ2-3; 8 positions agree with TRBD2. This CDR3 spans 15 amino acids. Germline V CDR1 and CDR2: MDHEN, SYDVKM. V lost 5 bases and J lost 2; bases outside the gene matches: 6. CDR3 sequence (DNA): TGTGCCAGCAGTCCTAGCGGGCATAACACAGATACGCAGTATTTT. Encoded protein: CASSPSGHNTDTQYF.

The chain employs TRBV5-4 and TRBJ1-2; D unclear. The V gene's germline CDR1 is SGHNT and CDR2 YYREEE (reference sequence). This CDR3 is 13 amino acids long. Between the trimmed V and J ends, which lost 3 bases and 1 base, there was a span of 7 bases. DNA for the CDR3: TGTGCCAGCAGCTCTGCCTATAACTATGGCTACACCTTC. It specifies CASSSAYNYGYTF.